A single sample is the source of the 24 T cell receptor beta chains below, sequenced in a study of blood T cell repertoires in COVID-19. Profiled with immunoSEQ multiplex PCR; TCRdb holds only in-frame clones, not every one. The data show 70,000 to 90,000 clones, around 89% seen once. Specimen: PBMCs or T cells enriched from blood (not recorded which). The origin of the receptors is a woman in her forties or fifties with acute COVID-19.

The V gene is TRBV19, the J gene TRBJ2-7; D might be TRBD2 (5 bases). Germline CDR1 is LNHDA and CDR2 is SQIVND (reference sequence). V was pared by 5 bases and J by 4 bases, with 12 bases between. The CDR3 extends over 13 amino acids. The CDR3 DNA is TGTGCCAGTAGTCCCACGACGGGATACGAGCAGTACTTC. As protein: CASSPTTGYEQYF. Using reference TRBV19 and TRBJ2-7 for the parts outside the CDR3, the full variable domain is DGGITQSPKYLFRKEGQNVTLSCEQNLNHDAMYWYRQDPGQGLRLIYYSQIVNDFQKGDIAEGYSVSREKKESFPLTVTSAQKNPTAFYLCASSPTTGYEQYFGPGTRLTVT.

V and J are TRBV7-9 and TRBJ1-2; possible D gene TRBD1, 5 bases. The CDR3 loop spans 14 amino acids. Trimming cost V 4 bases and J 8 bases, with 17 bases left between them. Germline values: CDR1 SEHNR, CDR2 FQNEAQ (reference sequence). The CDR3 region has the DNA TGTGCCAGCAGCTATCTGTGGGGGGAAAGGGGCTACACCTTC. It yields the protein CASSYLWGERGYTF.

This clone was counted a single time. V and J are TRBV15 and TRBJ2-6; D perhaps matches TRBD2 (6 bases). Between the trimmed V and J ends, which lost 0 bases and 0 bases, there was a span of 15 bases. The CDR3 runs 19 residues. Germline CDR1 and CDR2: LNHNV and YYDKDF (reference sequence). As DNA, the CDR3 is TGTGCCACCAGCAGAGATGACTGGCGGAGGGGCTCTGGGGCCAACGTCCTGACTTTC. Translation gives CATSRDDWRRGSGANVLTF.

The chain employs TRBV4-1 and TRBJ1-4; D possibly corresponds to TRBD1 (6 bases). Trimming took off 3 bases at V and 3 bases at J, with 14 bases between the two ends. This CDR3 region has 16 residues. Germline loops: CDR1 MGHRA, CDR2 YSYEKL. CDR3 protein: CASSQVGGLPNEKLFF. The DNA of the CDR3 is TGCGCCAGCAGCCAGGTCGGGGGGCTACCTAATGAAAAACTGTTTTTT.

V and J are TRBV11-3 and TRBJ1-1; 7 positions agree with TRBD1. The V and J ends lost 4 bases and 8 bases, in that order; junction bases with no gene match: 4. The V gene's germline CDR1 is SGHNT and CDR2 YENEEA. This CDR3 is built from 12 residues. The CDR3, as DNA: TGTGCCAGCAGCTCCCGACAGGGAGAAGCTTTCTTT. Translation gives CASSSRQGEAFF.

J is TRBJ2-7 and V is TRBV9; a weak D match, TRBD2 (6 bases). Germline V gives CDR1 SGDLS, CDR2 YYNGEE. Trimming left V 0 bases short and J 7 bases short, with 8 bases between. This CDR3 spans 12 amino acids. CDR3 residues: CASSVDRGEQYF. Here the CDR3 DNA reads TGTGCCAGCAGCGTAGACCGGGGGGAGCAGTACTTC.

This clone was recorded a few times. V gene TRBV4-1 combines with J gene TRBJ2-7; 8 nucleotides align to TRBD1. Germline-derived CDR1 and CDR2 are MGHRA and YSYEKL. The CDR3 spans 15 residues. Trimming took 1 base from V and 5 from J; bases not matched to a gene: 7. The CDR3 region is CASSQGRQGKNEQYF. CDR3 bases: TGCGCCAGCAGCCAAGGGAGACAGGGGAAGAACGAGCAGTACTTC.

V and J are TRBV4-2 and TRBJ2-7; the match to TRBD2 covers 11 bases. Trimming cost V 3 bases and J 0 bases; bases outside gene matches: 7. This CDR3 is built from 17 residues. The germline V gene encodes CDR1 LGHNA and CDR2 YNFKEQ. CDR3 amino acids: CASSHLLAGGSSYEQYF. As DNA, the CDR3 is TGTGCCAGCAGCCACCTTCTAGCGGGAGGAAGCTCCTACGAGCAGTACTTC.

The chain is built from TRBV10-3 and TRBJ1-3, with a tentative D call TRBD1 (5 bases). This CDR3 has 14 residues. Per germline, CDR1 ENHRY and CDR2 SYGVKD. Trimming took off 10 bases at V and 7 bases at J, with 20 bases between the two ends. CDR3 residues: CATLRDTGGNTIYF. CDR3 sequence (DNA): TGTGCCACCCTTCGCGACACAGGCGGCAACACCATATATTTT.

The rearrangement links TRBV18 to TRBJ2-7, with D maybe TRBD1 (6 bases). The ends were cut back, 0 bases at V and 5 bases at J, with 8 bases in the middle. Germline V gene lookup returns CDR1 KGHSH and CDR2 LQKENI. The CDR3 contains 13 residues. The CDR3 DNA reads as TGTGCCAGCTCACCACCAGGGGACAACGAGCAGTACTTC. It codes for CASSPPGDNEQYF.

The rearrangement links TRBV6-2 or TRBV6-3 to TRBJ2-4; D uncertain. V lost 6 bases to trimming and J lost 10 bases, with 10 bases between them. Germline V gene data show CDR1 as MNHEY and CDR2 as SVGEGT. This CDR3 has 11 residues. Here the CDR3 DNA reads TGTGCCAGCAGCACCTATTGGATTCAGTACTTC. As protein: CASSTYWIQYF.

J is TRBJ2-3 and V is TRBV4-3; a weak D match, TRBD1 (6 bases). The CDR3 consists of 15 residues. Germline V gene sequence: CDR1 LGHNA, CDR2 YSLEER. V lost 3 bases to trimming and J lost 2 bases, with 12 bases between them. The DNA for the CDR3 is TGCGCCAGCAGCCATGGGGGCGGGTACACAGATACGCAGTATTTT. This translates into CASSHGGGYTDTQYF.

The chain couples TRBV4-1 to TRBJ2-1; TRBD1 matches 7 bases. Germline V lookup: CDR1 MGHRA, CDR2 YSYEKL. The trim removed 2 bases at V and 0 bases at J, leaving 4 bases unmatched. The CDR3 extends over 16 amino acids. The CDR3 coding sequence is TGCGCCAGCAGCCAAACGACAGGGAGCTCCTACAATGAGCAGTTCTTC. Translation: CASSQTTGSSYNEQFF.

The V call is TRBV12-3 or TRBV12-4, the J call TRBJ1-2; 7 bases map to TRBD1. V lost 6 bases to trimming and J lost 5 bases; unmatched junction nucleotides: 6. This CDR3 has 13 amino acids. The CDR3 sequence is CASRPGTVYGYTF. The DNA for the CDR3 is TGTGCCAGCAGGCCCGGGACAGTGTATGGCTACACCTTC.

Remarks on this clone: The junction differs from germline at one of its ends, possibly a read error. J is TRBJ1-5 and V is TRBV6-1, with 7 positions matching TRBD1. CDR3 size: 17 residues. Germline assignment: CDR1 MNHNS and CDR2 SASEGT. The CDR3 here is CASREGTDSFSNQPQHF. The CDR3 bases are TGTGCCAGCAGAGAAGGGACAGACTCTTTTAGCAATCAGCCCCAGCATTTT.

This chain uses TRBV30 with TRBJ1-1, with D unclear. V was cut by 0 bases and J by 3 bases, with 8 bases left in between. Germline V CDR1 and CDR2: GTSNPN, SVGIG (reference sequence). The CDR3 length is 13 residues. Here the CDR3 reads CAWSVNRDTEAFF. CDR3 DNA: TGTGCCTGGAGTGTAAACCGGGACACTGAAGCTTTCTTT.

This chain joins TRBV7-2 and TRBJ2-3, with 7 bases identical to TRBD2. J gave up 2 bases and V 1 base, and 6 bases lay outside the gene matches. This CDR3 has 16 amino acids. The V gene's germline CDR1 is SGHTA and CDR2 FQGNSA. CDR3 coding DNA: TGTGCCAGCAGCTTAGATTTGACTAGCCTCACAGATACGCAGTATTTT. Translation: CASSLDLTSLTDTQYF.

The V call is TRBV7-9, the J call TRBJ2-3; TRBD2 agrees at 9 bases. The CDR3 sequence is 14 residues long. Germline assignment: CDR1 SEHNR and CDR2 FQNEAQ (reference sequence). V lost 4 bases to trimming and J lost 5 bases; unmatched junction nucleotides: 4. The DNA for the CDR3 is TGTGCCAGCAGCTCTGGACTAGCGAGAGATACGCAGTATTTT. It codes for CASSSGLARDTQYF.

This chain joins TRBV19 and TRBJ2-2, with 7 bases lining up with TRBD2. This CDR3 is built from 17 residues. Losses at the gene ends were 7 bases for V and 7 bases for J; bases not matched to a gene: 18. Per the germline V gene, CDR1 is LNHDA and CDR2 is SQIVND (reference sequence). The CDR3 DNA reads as TGTGCCAGTACCCGCTTGGCGACTAGCTGGGTGGGCGGGGAGCTGTTTTTT. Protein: CASTRLATSWVGGELFF.

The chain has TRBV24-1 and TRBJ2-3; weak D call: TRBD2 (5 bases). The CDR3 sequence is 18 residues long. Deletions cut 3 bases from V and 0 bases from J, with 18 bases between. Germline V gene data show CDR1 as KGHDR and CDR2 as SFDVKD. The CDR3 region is CATSDGRHSGSSTDTQYF. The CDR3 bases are TGTGCCACCAGTGATGGGAGACATTCGGGTTCCAGCACAGATACGCAGTATTTT.

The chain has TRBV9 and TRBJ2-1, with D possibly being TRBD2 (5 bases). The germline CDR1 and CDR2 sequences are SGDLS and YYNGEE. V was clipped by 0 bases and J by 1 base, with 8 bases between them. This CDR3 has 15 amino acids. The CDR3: CASSVDWRSYNEQFF. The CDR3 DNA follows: TGTGCCAGCAGCGTAGATTGGAGGTCCTACAATGAGCAGTTCTTC.

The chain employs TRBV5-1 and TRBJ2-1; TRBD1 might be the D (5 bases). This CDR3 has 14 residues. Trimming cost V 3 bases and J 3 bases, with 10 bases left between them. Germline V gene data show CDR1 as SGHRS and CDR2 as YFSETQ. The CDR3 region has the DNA TGCGCCAGCAGCTCTACAGGAGACTACAATGAGCAGTTCTTC. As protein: CASSSTGDYNEQFF.

DNA of the CDR3: TGTGCCAGCAGCCCAACAGGGACGAACACCGGGGAGCTGTTTTTT. It is translated as CASSPTGTNTGELFF. This chain joins TRBV11-2 and TRBJ2-2; D is possibly TRBD1 (6 bases). CDR3 length: 15 amino acids. Trimming took off 5 bases at V and 0 bases at J, with 10 bases between the two ends. In germline, CDR1 is SGHAT, CDR2 FQNNGV. The full variable domain, completed using reference TRBV11-2 and TRBJ2-2, is EAGVAQSPRYKIIEKRQSVAFWCNPISGHATLYWYQQILGQGPKLLIQFQNNGVVDDSQLPKDRFSAERLKGVDSTLKIQPAKLEDSAVYLCASSPTGTNTGELFFGEGSRLTVL.

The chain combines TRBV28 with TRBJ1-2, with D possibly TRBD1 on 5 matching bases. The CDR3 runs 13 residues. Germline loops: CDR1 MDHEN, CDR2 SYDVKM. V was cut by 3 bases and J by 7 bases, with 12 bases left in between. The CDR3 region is CASSLGGFSGYTF. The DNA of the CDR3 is TGTGCCAGCAGTTTGGGGGGGTTTTCTGGCTACACCTTC.